This T cell receptor beta chain was identified in a study of cytomegalovirus exposure and HLA in healthy donors. Study results and caveats: Among TCR sequences, most were rare, though some public TCRs appeared in many donors. The CMV antigen specificity of three CMV-associated chains was confirmed through in vitro analysis.

Sampled while nominally healthy, donors likely had unrecorded immune exposures. Regarding this clone: No antigen is known for it.

Germline trimming cut 3 bases from V and 4 bases from J; bases unmatched to any gene: 7. Germline V gives CDR1 SGHNT, CDR2 YYREEE (reference sequence). This CDR3 is 15 amino acids long. The PCR was carried out with 60 Vbeta primers and 13 Jbeta primers. The protocol was immunoSEQ multiplex PCR, while the TCRdb copy is restricted to in-frame clones and leaves out a portion. Among approximately 170,000 clones listed, 55% to 65% were seen once. Sample: PBMCs. This chain uses TRBV5-4 with TRBJ1-1, with TRBD1 matching 9 bases. This clonotype was sampled from a man aged 40-49 years in good health and CMV-seronegative. Here the CDR3 reads CASSSTGQGTTEAFF. The DNA of the CDR3 is TGTGCCAGCAGCTCGACTGGACAGGGGACCACTGAAGCTTTCTTT.